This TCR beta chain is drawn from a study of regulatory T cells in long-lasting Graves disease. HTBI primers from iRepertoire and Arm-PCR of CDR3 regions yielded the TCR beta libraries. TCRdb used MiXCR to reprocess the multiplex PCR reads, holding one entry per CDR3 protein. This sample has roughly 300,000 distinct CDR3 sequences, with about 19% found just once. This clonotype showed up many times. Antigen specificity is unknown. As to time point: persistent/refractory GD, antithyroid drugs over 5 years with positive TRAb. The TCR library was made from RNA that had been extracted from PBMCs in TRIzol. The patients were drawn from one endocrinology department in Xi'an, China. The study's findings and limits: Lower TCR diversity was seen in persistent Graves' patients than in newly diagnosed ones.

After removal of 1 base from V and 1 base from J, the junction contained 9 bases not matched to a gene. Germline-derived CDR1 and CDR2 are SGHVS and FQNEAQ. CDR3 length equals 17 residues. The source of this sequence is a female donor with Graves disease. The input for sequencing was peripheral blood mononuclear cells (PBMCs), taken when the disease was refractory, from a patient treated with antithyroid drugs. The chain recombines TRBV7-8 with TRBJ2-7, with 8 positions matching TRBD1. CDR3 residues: CASSLVAAGTGSYEQYF. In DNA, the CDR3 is TGTGCCAGCAGCTTAGTTGCAGCCGGGACAGGATCCTACGAGCAGTACTTC.